The next 25 T cell receptor beta chains were all read from a single sample in a study of radiotherapy plus CTLA-4 blockade in lung cancer. Assay: immunoSEQ multiplex PCR; the TCRdb copy retains only in-frame clones and omits some. Altogether about 97,000 clones are present, roughly 74% being singletons, with the ten largest covering around 2.7%. Here the sequenced sample was peripheral blood, taken from a patient treated with radiotherapy plus ipilimumab. Receptors were obtained from a human donor with non-small cell lung cancer who had a partial response to radiotherapy plus ipilimumab. Some clones in this sample may be carry-over from other donors' samples.

The rearrangement uses TRBV7-3 and TRBJ1-2, with 7 positions matching TRBD1. V shed 5 bases and J 6 bases; nucleotides not matched to a gene: 12. Per the germline V gene, CDR1 is SGHTA and CDR2 is FQGTGA. This CDR3 has 15 residues. CDR3 sequence (DNA): TGTGCCAGCAGCCTCCACACAGGGGAGGCAAATGGCTACACCTTC. This sequence encodes CASSLHTGEANGYTF.

This rearrangement joins TRBV6-6 to TRBJ2-1, with 9 bases aligning to TRBD2. V lost 0 bases and J lost 5; bases outside the gene matches: 5. Germline V gene sequence: CDR1 MNHNY, CDR2 SVGAGI (reference sequence). The CDR3 length is 16 residues. The CDR3 region is CASSYSSAGGDNEQFF. The CDR3 coding sequence is TGTGCCAGCAGTTACTCATCGGCGGGAGGGGACAATGAGCAGTTCTTC.

To note about this clone: Other nucleotide sequences in the sample specify the same CDR3. The genes are TRBV19 and TRBJ2-7; D perhaps matches TRBD1 (6 bases). Germline CDR1 reads LNHDA; CDR2 reads SQIVND (reference sequence). The CDR3 length is 14 residues. Trimming removed 1 base from V and 4 bases from J, with 11 bases in between. CDR3 protein: CASSIGTVSYEQYF. In DNA, the CDR3 is TGTGCCAGTAGTATAGGGACAGTGTCATACGAGCAGTACTTC.

This chain connects TRBV5-6 to TRBJ2-2; 8 bases match TRBD2. The CDR3 runs to 16 residues. CDR1 is SGHDT, CDR2 YYEEEE, per germline. The V gene end was trimmed by 1 base and the J gene end by 0 bases; junction bases not matched to a gene: 2. DNA for the CDR3: TGTGCCAGCAGCTTGATAGCGGGACCGAACACCGGGGAGCTGTTTTTT. Its protein is CASSLIAGPNTGELFF.

The chain is built from TRBV5-4 and TRBJ2-7, with TRBD1 as a possible D gene (6 bases). Germline V CDR1 and CDR2: SGHNT, YYREEE (reference sequence). V lost 4 bases, J lost 3 bases, and 11 bases lay in between. The CDR3 consists of 13 residues. DNA of the CDR3: TGTGCCAGCAGCCAAACAGGGAGCTACGAGCAGTACTTC. Translation: CASSQTGSYEQYF. Full variable domain (remainder filled in from reference TRBV5-4 and TRBJ2-7): ETGVTQSPTHLIKTRGQQVTLRCSSQSGHNTVSWYQQALGQGPQFIFQYYREEENGRGNFPPRFSGLQFPNYSSELNVNALELDDSALYLCASSQTGSYEQYFGPGTRLTVT.

The rearrangement joins TRBV29-1 to TRBJ1-1, with 7 positions matching TRBD1. The CDR3 runs 14 residues. Germline V gene sequence: CDR1 SQVTM, CDR2 ANQGSEA. After removal of 7 bases from V and 6 bases from J, the junction contained 14 bases not matched to a gene. The CDR3 nucleotides are TGCAGCGGAGAAGGGGGCAAGGGTGTTGCTGAAGCTTTCTTT. Its protein is CSGEGGKGVAEAFF.

The J gene is TRBJ1-2, the V gene TRBV4-2; weak D call: TRBD1 (5 bases). CDR1 and CDR2 from the germline V gene are LGHNA and YNFKEQ. V shed 0 bases and J shed 2 bases, with 13 bases lying between them. The CDR3 has 16 residues. CDR3 bases: TGTGCCAGCAGCCAAGATGGGGGGTTGGCCAACTATGGCTACACCTTC. Amino acid sequence: CASSQDGGLANYGYTF.

This clone was detected only a few times. The V and J genes are TRBV12-5 and TRBJ1-2; perhaps TRBD1 as D (6 bases). The germline V and J ends were trimmed by 6 bases and 5 bases, with 13 bases remaining between them. Germline assignment: CDR1 LGHNT and CDR2 FRNRAP. The CDR3 length is 13 residues. CDR3 sequence (DNA): TGTGCTAGTGGGAGGACAGAGGAGTATGGCTACACCTTC. It translates to CASGRTEEYGYTF.

The chain joins TRBV5-1 to TRBJ1-3; tentatively, D is TRBD1 (6 bases). This CDR3 comprises 17 residues. CDR1 is SGHRS, CDR2 YFSETQ, per germline. The ends were cut back, 4 bases at V and 0 bases at J, with 17 bases in the middle. CDR3 bases: TGCGCCAGCAGCGCGATTACGGGGGGGCCCTCTGGAAACACCATATATTTT. The encoded protein is CASSAITGGPSGNTIYF.

This clone was picked up one time. This chain joins TRBV7-2 and TRBJ2-5; tentatively, D is TRBD1 (6 bases). The germline V gene has CDR1 SGHTA and CDR2 FQGNSA. V lost 5 bases and J lost 5, with 15 bases in between. The CDR3 contains 14 residues. CDR3 nucleotide sequence: TGTGCCAGCAGCAGGGACACCCTCCTTGAGACCCAGTACTTC. This sequence encodes CASSRDTLLETQYF.

The V and J genes are TRBV7-2 and TRBJ1-2; D is unresolved. Looked up from germline, CDR1 is SGHTA and CDR2 is FQGNSA. Between the trimmed V and J ends, which lost 3 bases and 4 bases, there was a span of 12 bases. The CDR3 totals 14 residues. CDR3 bases: TGTGCCAGCAGCTTCCAGAGGGAGAGCTATGGCTACACCTTC. It yields the protein CASSFQRESYGYTF.

This chain links TRBV19 with TRBJ2-5, with D tentatively TRBD2 (6 bases). The CDR3 runs to 14 residues. V dropped 6 bases and J dropped 7 bases, with 18 bases sitting between them. Germline-derived CDR1 and CDR2 are LNHDA and SQIVND (reference sequence). CDR3 bases: TGTGCCAGTAGCCCGTTTGGAGGGGTTGGGACCCAGTACTTC. Protein product: CASSPFGGVGTQYF.

This sequence joins TRBV6-1 and TRBJ2-1; tentative D call: TRBD1 (6 bases). Germline assignment: CDR1 MNHNS and CDR2 SASEGT. Deletions cut 6 bases from V and 7 bases from J, with 19 bases between. There are 15 residues in the CDR3. CDR3 region: CASRPTTGIMNEQFF. CDR3 bases: TGTGCCAGCAGACCTACAACAGGGATAATGAATGAGCAGTTCTTC.

This sequence joins TRBV5-4 and TRBJ1-1; D might be TRBD1 (6 bases). CDR1 is SGHNT, CDR2 YYREEE, per germline (reference sequence). Trimming took off 4 bases at V and 6 bases at J, with 19 bases between the two ends. The CDR3 length is 15 residues. The CDR3 DNA sequence: TGTGCCAGCAGCACCGGACAGCCCCGGTCGGCTGAAGCTTTCTTT. Its translation is CASSTGQPRSAEAFF.

The rearrangement links TRBV7-2 to TRBJ2-5; tentatively, D is TRBD2 (5 bases). Trimming left V 5 bases short and J 2 bases short, with 18 bases between. CDR3 length: 16 residues. Germline V lookup: CDR1 SGHTA, CDR2 FQGNSA. CDR3 amino acids: CASSPHGGQLQETQYF. The CDR3 DNA is TGTGCCAGCAGCCCCCACGGCGGGCAGCTACAAGAGACCCAGTACTTC.

Of note for this clone: The sample carries other DNA sequences with the same CDR3. This chain uses TRBV2 with TRBJ1-2; D not resolved. Germline V gene data show CDR1 as SNHLY and CDR2 as FYNNEI. V shed 5 bases and J shed 4 bases, with 2 bases lying between them. The CDR3 runs to 10 residues. Here the CDR3 reads CASSLYGYTF. DNA for the CDR3: TGTGCCAGCAGTCTCTATGGCTACACCTTC.

The chain couples TRBV27 to TRBJ1-1, with 7 bases fitting TRBD1. Germline assignment: CDR1 MNHEY and CDR2 SMNVEV (reference sequence). V was pared by 5 bases and J by 11 bases, with 11 bases of the junction left unmatched. The CDR3 has 13 amino acids. For the CDR3, the DNA is TGTGCCAGCAGTCCCCGGACAGGCCTGGCGGCTTTCTTT. Translated, it gives CASSPRTGLAAFF.

This rearrangement joins TRBV18 to TRBJ1-3; 10 bases align to TRBD2. Gene TRBJ2-2 matches the end of the DNA better, so the J call may be wrong. The CDR3 is 17 residues long. Germline V gene sequence: CDR1 KGHSH, CDR2 LQKENI. The CDR3 DNA reads as TGTGCCAGCTCACCGATGGGACTAGCGAAGAACACCGGGGAGCTGTTTTTT. Translated, it gives CASSPMGLAKNTGELFF.

The chain has TRBV7-4 and TRBJ1-5; TRBD1 might be the D (5 bases). From germline, CDR1 is SGHVT and CDR2 SQSDAQ. This CDR3 spans 20 amino acids. V was trimmed by 1 base and J by 9 bases, leaving 31 bases between them. The CDR3 loop reads CASSLVGPSSGNLKKGPQHF. The CDR3 DNA is TGTGCCAGCAGCTTAGTGGGACCCTCTAGCGGGAACCTCAAGAAGGGGCCCCAGCATTTT.

This chain uses TRBV28 with TRBJ2-3, with D perhaps matching TRBD2 (5 bases). Trimming stripped 4 bases from V and 1 base from J, with 9 bases between. Looked up from germline, CDR1 is MDHEN and CDR2 is SYDVKM. The CDR3 spans 14 residues. CDR3 nucleotides: TGTGCCAGCAGTTGGAGGCTCGGCACAGATACGCAGTATTTT. It codes for CASSWRLGTDTQYF.

The rearrangement uses TRBV5-1 and TRBJ1-3, with 8 bases that match TRBD1. Germline V lookup: CDR1 SGHRS, CDR2 YFSETQ. CDR3 length: 16 amino acids. With 4 bases clipped from V and 0 bases from J, the junction kept 6 bases outside the gene matches. Here the CDR3 DNA reads TGCGCCAGCAGCCTGACAGGGGATCCCTCTGGAAACACCATATATTTT. It yields the protein CASSLTGDPSGNTIYF.

This chain links TRBV11-3 with TRBJ2-7; tentatively, D is TRBD1 (7 bases). V lost 7 bases, J lost 5 bases, and 18 bases lay in between. Germline V gene data show CDR1 as SGHNT and CDR2 as YENEEA. CDR3 length equals 14 residues. CDR3 sequence reads: CASTHAGGLHEQYF. In DNA, the CDR3 is TGTGCCAGCACGCATGCAGGGGGGTTGCACGAGCAGTACTTC.

J is TRBJ1-1 and V is TRBV7-8; D is unresolved. The CDR3 sequence is 15 residues long. Germline CDR1 is SGHVS and CDR2 is FQNEAQ. Trimming removed 5 bases from V and 3 bases from J, with 16 bases in between. DNA for the CDR3: TGTGCCAGCAGCCAGCCTCAGCGCGGGTACACTGAAGCTTTCTTT. Translated: CASSQPQRGYTEAFF.

The chain carries TRBV10-1 and TRBJ2-3; D unresolved. CDR1 is WNHNN, CDR2 SYGVQD, per germline (reference sequence). The ends were cut back, 3 bases at V and 4 bases at J, with 11 bases in the middle. This CDR3 has 14 residues. The CDR3 sequence is CASSDQISSDTQYF. The CDR3 coding sequence is TGCGCCAGCAGTGACCAGATTTCTTCAGATACGCAGTATTTT.

The V call is TRBV28, the J call TRBJ2-1; 13 nucleotides match TRBD2. Losses at the gene ends were 6 bases for V and 4 bases for J; bases not matched to a gene: 6. CDR1 and CDR2 (germline): MDHEN, SYDVKM. This CDR3 comprises 16 residues. Here the CDR3 reads CASRGTSGTLYNEQFF. CDR3 nucleotide sequence: TGTGCCAGCAGGGGGACTAGCGGGACGTTATACAATGAGCAGTTCTTC.